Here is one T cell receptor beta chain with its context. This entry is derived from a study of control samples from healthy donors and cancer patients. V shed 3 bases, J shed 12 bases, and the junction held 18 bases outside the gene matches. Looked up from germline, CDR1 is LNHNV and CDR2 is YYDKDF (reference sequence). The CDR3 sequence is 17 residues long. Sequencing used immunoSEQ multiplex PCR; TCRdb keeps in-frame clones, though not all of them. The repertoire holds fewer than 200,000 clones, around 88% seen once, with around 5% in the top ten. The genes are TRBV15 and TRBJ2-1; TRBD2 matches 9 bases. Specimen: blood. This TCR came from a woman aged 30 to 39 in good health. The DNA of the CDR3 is TGTGCCACCAGCAGCGGGAGCGGGGGGCCAGCCGAAAAAGTGCAGTTCTTC. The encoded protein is CATSSGSGGPAEKVQFF.